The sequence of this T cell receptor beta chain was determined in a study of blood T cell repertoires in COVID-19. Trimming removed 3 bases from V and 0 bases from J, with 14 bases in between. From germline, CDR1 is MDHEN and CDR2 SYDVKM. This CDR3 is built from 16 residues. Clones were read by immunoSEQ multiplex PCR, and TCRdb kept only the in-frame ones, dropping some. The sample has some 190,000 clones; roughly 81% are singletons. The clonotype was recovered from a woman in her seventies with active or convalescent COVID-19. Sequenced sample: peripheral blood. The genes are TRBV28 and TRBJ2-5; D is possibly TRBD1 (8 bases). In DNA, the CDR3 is TGTGCCAGCAGTTTTACAGGGGGAGGGTACCAAGAGACCCAGTACTTC. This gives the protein CASSFTGGGYQETQYF.